This T cell receptor beta chain comes out of a study of blood T cell repertoires in COVID-19. As for the study in general: Whether acute or convalescent, the COVID-19 samples came from the United States, Italy and Spain. Nucleic acid was either cDNA or gDNA, and it came from T cells, B-cell-depleted T cells, or PBMCs.

Per the original data handling: Reference gene primer amplification yielded estimated nucleated cell counts. Data came from immunoSEQ multiplex PCR; TCRdb stores just in-frame clones and leaves some out. V and J calls and clone size are as listed in that table; D and trimming were resolved from the DNA. The data hold 65,000 to 70,000 clones, with approximately 79% observed a single time. This CDR3 region has 13 residues. V lost 5 bases and J lost 2, with 9 bases in between. Per the germline V gene, CDR1 is SEHNR and CDR2 is FQNEAQ (reference sequence). The chain is built from TRBV7-9 and TRBJ1-2, with D perhaps TRBD1 (6 bases). The sequence derives from a man aged 55 to 70 with acute or convalescent COVID-19. Specimen: peripheral blood. The CDR3 spells CASSRGQNYGYTF. Here the CDR3 DNA reads TGTGCCAGCAGCCGGGGACAAAACTATGGCTACACCTTC.